This T cell receptor beta chain derives from a study of blood T cell repertoires in COVID-19 (dated by TCRdb to the early 2020s). Regarding the complete study: The collaborator samples originated in the United States, Italy and Spain and spanned the acute and convalescent phases of COVID-19. The prospective study material was composed of cDNA or gDNA derived from T cells, B-cell-depleted T cells, or PBMCs. A de-identified subject ID, COVID-19 status, age in years and sex were almost always included in the sample metadata. Deeply sampled blood TCRbeta repertoires from subjects exposed to, actively infected with, or recovered from COVID-19 were included in the dataset. The samples were drawn from the first 160 participants of the ongoing ImmuneRACE study and from roughly 1,300 subjects provided by 6 global collaborators. The repertoires were released in a freely available public database meant as a resource for research on the immune response to SARS-CoV-2. Where available, HLA class I and class II types were obtained from metadata supplied by the sample provider rather than from assay-based typing.

At one collaborating source in Seattle, patients were enrolled during active infection and were followed longitudinally through the course of disease. Each collaborating institution followed its own protocols to collect whole blood in K2EDTA tubes. Collaborator samples were shipped for TCRbeta analysis as frozen whole blood, isolated PBMCs, or DNA extracted from either sample type. On the study overall, not on this receptor specifically: Clinical and demographic metadata were provided uncurated, with the amount varying by source and participant.

Note on this clone: Its antigen is unknown. No per-base quality is available; no much larger clone lies one base away.

The immunoSEQ Assay, a bias-controlled multiplex PCR, was used to amplify TCRbeta CDR3 regions from genomic DNA. Processing in the source paper ran as follows. The number of nucleated cells in each sample was estimated from the amplification of reference gene primers within the assay. To quantify the absolute abundance of each unique TCRbeta CDR3 rearrangement, sequence reads were collapsed and filtered. Productive Simpson clonality was computed per sample as the square root of Simpson's diversity index over productive rearrangements. TCRdb mirrors the immuneACCESS table, restricted to in-frame sequences. Some clones are absent from its copies; in checked studies, under half trace to an unresolved V gene, and the reason for the others is unknown. V and J calls and clone size are given by that table; D and trimming were obtained from the DNA. For this sample there are around 57,000 clones; around 87% appear just once. The biggest ten clones account for 20% to 25% of the sample.

V loses 4 bases at its end and J loses 4 bases; junction bases beyond the gene matches: 10. The CDR3 spans 18 residues, from the cysteine through the phenylalanine. The CDR3 DNA has 54 bases and is translated from base 1. According to the germline V gene, CDR1 reads SGDLS and CDR2 reads YYNGEE. In this chain, TRBV9 is recombined with TRBJ2-2, and TRBD2 matches 13 of the central bases. Source material: peripheral blood. This TCR derives from an elderly woman with COVID-19, enrolled during active disease. The DNA sequence is as follows: TGTGCCAGCAGCTCCCAACGACTAGCGGGGGGCCTCACCGGGGAGCTGTTTTTT. The encoded protein is CASSSQRLAGGLTGELFF.